The clone carrying this T cell receptor (beta chain) has a count of ten or more. This specimen comes from a study of Graves' ophthalmopathy and Graves' hyperthyroidism. Amplifying from RNA transcripts, the study obtained TCR beta CDR3 regions. An opening RT-PCR round employed HTBI primers and preceded a second-round multiplex PCR. TCRdb reprocessed the multiplex PCR reads with MiXCR, giving one entry per CDR3 protein. The table includes hundreds of thousands of distinct CDR3 sequences, just over 40% detected once. Germline CDR1 is MGHRA and CDR2 is YSYEKL. Trimming left V 5 bases short and J 7 bases short, with 15 bases between. This CDR3 spans 15 amino acids.

Sequencing input: peripheral blood. The gene calls are TRBV4-1 and TRBJ1-6, with a possible D match to TRBD1 (6 bases). The sequence was obtained from an adult man with Graves' ophthalmopathy. CDR3 sequence reads: CASSGPTGQNSPLHF. The CDR3 nucleotides are TGCGCCAGCAGCGGCCCGACAGGTCAAAATTCACCCCTCCACTTT.